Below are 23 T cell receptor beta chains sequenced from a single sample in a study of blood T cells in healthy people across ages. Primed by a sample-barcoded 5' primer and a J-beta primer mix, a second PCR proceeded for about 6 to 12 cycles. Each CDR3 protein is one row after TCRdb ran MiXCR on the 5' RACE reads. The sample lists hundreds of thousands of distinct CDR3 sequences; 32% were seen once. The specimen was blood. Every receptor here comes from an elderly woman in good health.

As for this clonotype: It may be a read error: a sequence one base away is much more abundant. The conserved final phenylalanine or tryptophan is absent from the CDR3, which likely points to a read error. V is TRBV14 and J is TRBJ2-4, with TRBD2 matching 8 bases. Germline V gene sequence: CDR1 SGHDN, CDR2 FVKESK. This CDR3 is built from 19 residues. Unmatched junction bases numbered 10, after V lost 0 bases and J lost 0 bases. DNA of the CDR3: TGTGCCAGCAGCCAAGATAATAGCGGCGGGGGGTTAGCCAAAAACATTCAGTACGTC. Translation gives CASSQDNSGGGLAKNIQYV.

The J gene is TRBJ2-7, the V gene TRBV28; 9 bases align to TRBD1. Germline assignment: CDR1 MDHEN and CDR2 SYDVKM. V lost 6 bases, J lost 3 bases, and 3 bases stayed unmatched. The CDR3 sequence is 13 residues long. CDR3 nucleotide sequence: TGTGCCAGCAGAAACAGGGGGCGCTACGAGCAGTACTTC. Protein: CASRNRGRYEQYF.

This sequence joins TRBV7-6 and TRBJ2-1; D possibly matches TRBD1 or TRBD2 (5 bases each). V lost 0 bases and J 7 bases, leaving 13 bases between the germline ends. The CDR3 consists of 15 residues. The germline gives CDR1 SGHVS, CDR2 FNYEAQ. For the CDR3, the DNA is TGTGCCAGCAGCTTAGCGATCGGGGCTCTTAATGAGCAGTTCTTC. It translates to CASSLAIGALNEQFF.

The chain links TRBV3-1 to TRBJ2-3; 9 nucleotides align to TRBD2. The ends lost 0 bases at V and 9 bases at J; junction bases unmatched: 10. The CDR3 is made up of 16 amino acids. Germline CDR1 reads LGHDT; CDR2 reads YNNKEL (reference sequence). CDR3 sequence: CASSQDGSGGPRTQYF. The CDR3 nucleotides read TGTGCCAGCAGCCAAGATGGTAGCGGGGGCCCGCGGACGCAGTATTTT.

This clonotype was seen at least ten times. The CDR3 sequence: CASSYPIGLAGNYNEQFF. The CDR3 DNA reads TGTGCCAGCAGTTACCCAATCGGACTAGCGGGGAACTACAATGAGCAGTTCTTC. This chain links TRBV28 with TRBJ2-1; 12 nucleotides match TRBD2. The CDR3 spans 18 residues. CDR1 is MDHEN and CDR2 is SYDVKM in the germline V gene. With 4 bases clipped from V and 3 bases from J, the junction kept 10 bases outside the gene matches.

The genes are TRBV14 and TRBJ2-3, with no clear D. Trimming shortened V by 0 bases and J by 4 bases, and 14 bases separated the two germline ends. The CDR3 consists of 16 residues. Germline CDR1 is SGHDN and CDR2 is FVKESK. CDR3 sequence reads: CASSQDSGPKADTQYF. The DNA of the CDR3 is TGTGCCAGCAGCCAAGATTCAGGACCCAAGGCAGATACGCAGTATTTT.

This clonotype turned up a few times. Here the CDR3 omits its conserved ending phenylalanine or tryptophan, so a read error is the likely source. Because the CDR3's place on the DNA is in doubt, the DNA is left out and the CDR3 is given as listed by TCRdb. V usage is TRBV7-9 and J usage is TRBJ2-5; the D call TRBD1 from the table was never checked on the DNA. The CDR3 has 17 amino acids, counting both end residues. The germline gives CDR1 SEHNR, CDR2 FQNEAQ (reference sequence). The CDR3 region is CASSFYSTQDRDYTFGS.

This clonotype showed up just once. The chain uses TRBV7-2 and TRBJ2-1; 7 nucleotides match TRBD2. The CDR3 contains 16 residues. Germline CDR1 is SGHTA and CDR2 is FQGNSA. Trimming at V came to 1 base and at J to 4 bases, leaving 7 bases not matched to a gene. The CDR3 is CASSLVAGVGYNEQFF. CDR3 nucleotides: TGTGCCAGCAGCTTAGTGGCGGGGGTCGGGTACAATGAGCAGTTCTTC. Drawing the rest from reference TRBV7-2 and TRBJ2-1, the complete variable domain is GAGVSQSPSNKVTEKGKDVELRCDPISGHTALYWYRQSLGQGLEFLIYFQGNSAPDKSGLPSDRFSAERTGGSVSTLTIQRTQQEDSAVYLCASSLVAGVGYNEQFFGPGTRLTVL.

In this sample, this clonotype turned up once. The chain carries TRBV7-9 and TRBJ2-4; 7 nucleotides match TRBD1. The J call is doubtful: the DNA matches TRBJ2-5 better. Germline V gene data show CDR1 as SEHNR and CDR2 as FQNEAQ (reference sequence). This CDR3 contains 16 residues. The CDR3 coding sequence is TGTGCCCTGCAAGAGACAGGGTCCGTCCTCCAAGAGACCCAGTACTTC. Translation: CALQETGSVLQETQYF.

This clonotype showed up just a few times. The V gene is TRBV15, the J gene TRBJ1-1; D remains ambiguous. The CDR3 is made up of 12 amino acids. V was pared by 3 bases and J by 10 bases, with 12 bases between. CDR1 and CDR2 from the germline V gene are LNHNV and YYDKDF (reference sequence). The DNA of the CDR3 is TGTGCCACCAGCAGCGAGACTCTGGGAGCTTTCTTT. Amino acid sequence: CATSSETLGAFF.

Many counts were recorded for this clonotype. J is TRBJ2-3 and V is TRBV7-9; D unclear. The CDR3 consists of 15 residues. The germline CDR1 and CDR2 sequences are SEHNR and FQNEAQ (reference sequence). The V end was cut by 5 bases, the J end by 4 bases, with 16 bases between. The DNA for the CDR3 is TGTGCCAGCAGCCTACCGGGCCAGAAGGCAGATACGCAGTATTTT. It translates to CASSLPGQKADTQYF.

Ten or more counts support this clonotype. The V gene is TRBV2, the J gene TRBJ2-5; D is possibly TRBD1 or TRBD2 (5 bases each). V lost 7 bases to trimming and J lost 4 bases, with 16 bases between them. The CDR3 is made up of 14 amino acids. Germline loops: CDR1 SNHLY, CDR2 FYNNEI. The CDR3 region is CASIRAGRGETQYF. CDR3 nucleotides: TGTGCCAGCATTAGAGCAGGGAGAGGAGAGACCCAGTACTTC.

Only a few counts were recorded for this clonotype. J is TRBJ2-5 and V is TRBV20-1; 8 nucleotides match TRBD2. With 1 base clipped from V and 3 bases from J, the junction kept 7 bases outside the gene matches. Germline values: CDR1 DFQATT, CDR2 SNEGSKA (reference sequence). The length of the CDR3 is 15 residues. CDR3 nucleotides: TGCAGTGCTAGAGTCGGTAGCGGGGTAGAAGAGACCCAGTACTTC. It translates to CSARVGSGVEETQYF.

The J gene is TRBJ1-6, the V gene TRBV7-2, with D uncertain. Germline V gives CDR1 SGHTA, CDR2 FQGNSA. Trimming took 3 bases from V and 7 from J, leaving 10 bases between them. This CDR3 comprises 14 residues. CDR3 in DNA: TGTGCCAGCAGCTTCACGGGATCAAATTCACCCCTCCACTTT. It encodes CASSFTGSNSPLHF.

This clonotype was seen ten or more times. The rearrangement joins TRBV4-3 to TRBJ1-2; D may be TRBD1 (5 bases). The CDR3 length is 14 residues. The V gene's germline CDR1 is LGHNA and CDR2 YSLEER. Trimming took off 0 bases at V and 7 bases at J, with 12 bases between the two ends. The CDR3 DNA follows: TGCGCCAGCAGCCAAGATACGAGGGGTAGTGGCTACACCTTC. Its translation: CASSQDTRGSGYTF.

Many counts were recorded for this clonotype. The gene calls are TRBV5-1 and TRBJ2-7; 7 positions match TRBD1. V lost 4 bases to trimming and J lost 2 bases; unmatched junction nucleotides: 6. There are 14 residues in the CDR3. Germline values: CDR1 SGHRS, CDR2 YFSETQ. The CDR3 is CASSRDREPYEQYF. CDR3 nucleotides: TGCGCCAGCAGCCGTGACAGGGAGCCCTACGAGCAGTACTTC.

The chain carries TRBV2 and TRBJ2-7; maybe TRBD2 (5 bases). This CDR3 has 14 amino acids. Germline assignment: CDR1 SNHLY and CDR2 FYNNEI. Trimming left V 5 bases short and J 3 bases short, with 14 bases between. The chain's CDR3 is CASSTLEQLYEQYF. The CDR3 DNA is TGTGCCAGCAGTACACTAGAGCAGCTCTACGAGCAGTACTTC.

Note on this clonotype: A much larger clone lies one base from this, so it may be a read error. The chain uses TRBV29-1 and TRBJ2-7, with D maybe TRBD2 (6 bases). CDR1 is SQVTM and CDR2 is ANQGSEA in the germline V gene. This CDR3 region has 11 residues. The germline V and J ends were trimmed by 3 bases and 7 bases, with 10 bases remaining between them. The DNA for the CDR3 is TGCAGCGTTGACGGGGGTTATGAGCAGTACTTC. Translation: CSVDGGYEQYF.

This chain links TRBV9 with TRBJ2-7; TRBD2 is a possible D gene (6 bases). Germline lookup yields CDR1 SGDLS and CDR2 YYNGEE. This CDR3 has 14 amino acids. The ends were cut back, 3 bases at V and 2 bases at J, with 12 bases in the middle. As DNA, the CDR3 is TGTGCCAGCAGCGCCGGGGACTTAACCTACGAGCAGTACTTC. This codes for CASSAGDLTYEQYF. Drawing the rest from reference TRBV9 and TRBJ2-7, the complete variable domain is DSGVTQTPKHLITATGQRVTLRCSPRSGDLSVYWYQQSLDQGLQFLIQYYNGEERAKGNILERFSAQQFPDLHSELNLSSLELGDSALYFCASSAGDLTYEQYFGPGTRLTVT.

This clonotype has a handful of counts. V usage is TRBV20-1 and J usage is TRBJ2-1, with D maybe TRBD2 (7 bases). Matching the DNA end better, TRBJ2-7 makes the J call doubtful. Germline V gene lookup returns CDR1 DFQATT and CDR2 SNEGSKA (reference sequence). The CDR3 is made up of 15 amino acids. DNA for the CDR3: TGCAGTGCTAGAGATACGGGGGGCTCCTACAATGAGCAGTACTTC. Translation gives CSARDTGGSYNEQYF.

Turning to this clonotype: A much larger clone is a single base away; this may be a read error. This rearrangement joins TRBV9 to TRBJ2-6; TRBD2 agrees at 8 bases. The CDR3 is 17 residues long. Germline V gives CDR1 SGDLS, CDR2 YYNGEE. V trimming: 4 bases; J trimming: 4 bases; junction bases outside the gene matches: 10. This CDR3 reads CASSHTGGSPGANVLTF. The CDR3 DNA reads TGTGCCAGCAGCCATACGGGGGGGAGCCCAGGGGCCAACGTCCTGACTTTC.

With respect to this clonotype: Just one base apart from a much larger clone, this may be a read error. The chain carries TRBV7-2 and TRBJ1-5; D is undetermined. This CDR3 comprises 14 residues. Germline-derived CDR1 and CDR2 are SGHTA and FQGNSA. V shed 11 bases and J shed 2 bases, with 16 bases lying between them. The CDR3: CAGNLNQRNQPQHF. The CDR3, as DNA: TGTGCCGGCAACCTAAATCAGCGCAATCAGCCCCAGCATTTT.

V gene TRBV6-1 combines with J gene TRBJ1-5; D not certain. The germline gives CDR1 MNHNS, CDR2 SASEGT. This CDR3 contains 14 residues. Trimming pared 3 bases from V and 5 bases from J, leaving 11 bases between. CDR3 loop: CASSDTANYQPQHF. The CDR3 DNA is TGTGCCAGCAGTGACACGGCGAATTATCAGCCCCAGCATTTT.